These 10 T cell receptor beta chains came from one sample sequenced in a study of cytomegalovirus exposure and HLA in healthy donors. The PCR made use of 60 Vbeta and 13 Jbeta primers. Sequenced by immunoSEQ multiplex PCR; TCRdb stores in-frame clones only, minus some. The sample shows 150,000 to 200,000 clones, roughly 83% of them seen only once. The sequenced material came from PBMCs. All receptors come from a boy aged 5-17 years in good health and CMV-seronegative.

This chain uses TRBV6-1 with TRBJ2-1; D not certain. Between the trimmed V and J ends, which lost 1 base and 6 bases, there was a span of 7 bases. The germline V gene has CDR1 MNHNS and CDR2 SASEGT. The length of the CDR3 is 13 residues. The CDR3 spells CASSEDIPNEQFF. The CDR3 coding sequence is TGTGCCAGCAGTGAAGATATTCCCAATGAGCAGTTCTTC.

Written as DNA, the CDR3 is TGTGCCAGCAGCTTAAACAGGGGACGCCTGGGGGATACGCAGTATTTT. Translation: CASSLNRGRLGDTQYF. This chain uses TRBV7-2 with TRBJ2-3; 7 bases agree with TRBD1. The CDR3 totals 16 residues. Germline V gives CDR1 SGHTA, CDR2 FQGNSA. With 2 bases clipped from V and 6 bases from J, the junction kept 11 bases outside the gene matches.

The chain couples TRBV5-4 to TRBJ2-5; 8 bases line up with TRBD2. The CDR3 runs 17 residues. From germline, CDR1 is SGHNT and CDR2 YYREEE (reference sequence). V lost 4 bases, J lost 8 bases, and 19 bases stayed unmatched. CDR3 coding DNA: TGTGCCAGCAGCCTACCCAAGACGGGCGGGAGGAGGGAAACCCAGTACTTC. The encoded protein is CASSLPKTGGRRETQYF.

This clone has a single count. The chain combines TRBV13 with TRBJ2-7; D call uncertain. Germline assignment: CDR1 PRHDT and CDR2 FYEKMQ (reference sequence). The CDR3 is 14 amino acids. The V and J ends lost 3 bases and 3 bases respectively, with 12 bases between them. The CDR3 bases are TGTGCCAGCAGCTTCGGGTTCTTGGGCTACGAGCAGTACTTC. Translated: CASSFGFLGYEQYF.

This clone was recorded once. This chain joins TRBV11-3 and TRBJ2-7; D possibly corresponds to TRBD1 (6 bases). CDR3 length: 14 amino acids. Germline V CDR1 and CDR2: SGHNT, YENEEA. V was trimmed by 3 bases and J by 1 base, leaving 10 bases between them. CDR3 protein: CASSLSGQSYEQYF. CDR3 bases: TGTGCCAGCAGCTTGTCCGGACAGTCCTACGAGCAGTACTTC.

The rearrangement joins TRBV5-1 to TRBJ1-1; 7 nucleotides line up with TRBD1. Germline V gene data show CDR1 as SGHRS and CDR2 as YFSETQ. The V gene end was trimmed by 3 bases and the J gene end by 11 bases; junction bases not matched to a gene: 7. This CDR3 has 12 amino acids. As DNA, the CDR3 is TGCGCCAGCAGCTCAGGGGGGAGTAATGCTTTCTTT. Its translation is CASSSGGSNAFF.

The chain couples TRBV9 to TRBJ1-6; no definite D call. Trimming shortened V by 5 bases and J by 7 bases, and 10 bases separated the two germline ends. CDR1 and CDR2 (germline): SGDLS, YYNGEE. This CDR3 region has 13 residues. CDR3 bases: TGTGCCAGCAGGCCCTCTAGGAATTCACCCCTCCACTTT. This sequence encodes CASRPSRNSPLHF.

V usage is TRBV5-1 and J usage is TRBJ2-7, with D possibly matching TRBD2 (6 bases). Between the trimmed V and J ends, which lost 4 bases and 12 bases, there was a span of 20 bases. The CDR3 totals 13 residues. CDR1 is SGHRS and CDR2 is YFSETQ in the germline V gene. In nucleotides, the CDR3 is TGCGCCAGCAGCCCATCGGGACTCGTCATTAGGTACTTC. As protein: CASSPSGLVIRYF.

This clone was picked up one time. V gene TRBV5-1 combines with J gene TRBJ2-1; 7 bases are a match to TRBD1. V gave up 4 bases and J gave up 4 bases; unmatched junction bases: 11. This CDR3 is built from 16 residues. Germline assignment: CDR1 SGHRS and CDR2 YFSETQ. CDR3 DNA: TGCGCCAGCAGCCTTCAAGGGACAGACCTTTACAATGAGCAGTTCTTC. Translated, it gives CASSLQGTDLYNEQFF.

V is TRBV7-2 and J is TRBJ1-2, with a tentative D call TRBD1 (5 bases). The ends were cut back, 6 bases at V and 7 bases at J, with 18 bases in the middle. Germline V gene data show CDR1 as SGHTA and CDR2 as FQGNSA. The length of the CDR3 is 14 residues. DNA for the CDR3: TGTGCCAGCAGATCCGGGGGGGAACAGCCTGGCTACACCTTC. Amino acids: CASRSGGEQPGYTF.